The TCR beta chain under discussion was sequenced for a study of blood T cell repertoires in COVID-19. There are 17 residues in the CDR3. Looked up from germline, CDR1 is KGHDR and CDR2 is SFDVKD. Trimming removed 1 base from V and 4 bases from J; junction bases left unmatched: 7. This table comes from immunoSEQ multiplex PCR, and its TCRdb copy is limited to in-frame clones, with some not included. The profile shows approximately 46,000 clones, roughly 87% of them singletons. The gene calls are TRBV24-1 and TRBJ2-7, with 12 bases matching TRBD1. Specimen: peripheral blood. This clonotype was sampled from a man in his sixties or seventies with active COVID-19. The CDR3 reads CATSDFRDRGHRYEQYF. As DNA, the CDR3 is TGTGCCACCAGTGATTTCCGGGACAGGGGGCATCGGTACGAGCAGTACTTC.